This T cell receptor (beta chain) was obtained from a study of post-analysis software for immune sequencing data. General observations from the study: There were a few TRBV segments more frequent in patients than controls, and TRBV5-6, TRBV5-1 and TRBV20-1 were among them.

With regard to this clonotype: As yet, its antigen is unknown.

Included in the TCR beta cDNA libraries were unique molecular identifiers. One entry per CDR3 protein results from TCRdb running MiXCR on the PCR reads. The table includes fewer than 600,000 distinct CDR3 sequences, roughly 45% detected once. The CDR3 is 17 amino acids. CDR1 MGHRA and CDR2 YSYEKL come from the germline V gene. The J segment lost 3 bases and the V segment lost 5 bases, leaving 8 bases of the junction unmatched. V is TRBV4-1 and J is TRBJ2-3; 13 nucleotides match TRBD2. The sequencing sample was made of blood. The receptor was derived from a girl aged 5-17 years with multiple sclerosis. The CDR3 reads CASSEAGLAGSTDTQYF. CDR3 in DNA: TGCGCCAGCAGCGAAGCGGGACTAGCGGGATCGACAGATACGCAGTATTTT.